This is a list of T cell receptor beta chains from one sample in a study of beta chain features in type 1 diabetes. Produced via immunoSEQ multiplex PCR; TCRdb's table is partial and in-frame only. The data show about 120,000 clones, about 17% seen once. The sequenced material came from central memory CD4+ T cells from blood. All receptors derive from a man aged 30-40 years with type 1 diabetes. Both conserved end residues are trimmed from each CDR3. The order of the fields is J gene, V gene, CDR3 protein.

>TRBJ2-6|TRBV4-1
ASSQGGRGRSGANVLT
>TRBJ1-1|TRBV7-9
ASSLLGGSTEAF
>TRBJ2-3|TRBV6-5
ASSYRGRAQDTQY
>TRBJ2-2|TRBV25-1
ASSDAGAATGELF
>TRBJ2-4|TRBV19
ASSPLKDPKVRNIQY
>TRBJ2-5|TRBV29-1
SAVAGQETQY
>TRBJ1-5|TRBV6-5
ASRERPGQGQPQH
>TRBJ2-5|TRBV29-1
SLIPPGETQY
>TRBJ1-5|TRBV30
AWARQDNQPQH
>TRBJ2-3|TRBV20-1
SASGQPTQY
>TRBJ2-5|TRBV10-3
ASKQGETQY
>TRBJ2-4|TRBV9
ASSVGAMVTKNIQY
>TRBJ1-6|TRBV9
ASSAGTPSSYNSPLH
>TRBJ2-4|TRBV7-2
ASSYSGTERAKNIQY
>TRBJ1-2|TRBV2
ARSRDTGNYGYT
>TRBJ2-6|TRBV9
ASSVEYSSGANVLT
>TRBJ2-2|TRBV10-3
AIRVRGDYTGELF
>TRBJ1-6|TRBV6-5
ASRAGINSPLH
>TRBJ1-5|TRBV5-1
ASSLDGNQPQH
>TRBJ1-5|TRBV19
ASEGRDQPQH
>TRBJ2-7|TRBV27
ASGSDRGYEQY
>TRBJ2-5|TRBV16
ASSQWGSDGETQY
>TRBJ2-5|TRBV7-2
ASSPRLAGAQETQY
>TRBJ2-1|TRBV7-2
ASSLDGASYNEQF
>TRBJ1-6|TRBV7-8
ASSKRTGYDNSPLH
>TRBJ2-5|TRBV13
ASRGRQIQETQY
>TRBJ2-7|TRBV4-3
ASSQRGNSYEQY
>TRBJ2-5|TRBV7-8
ASSGTFQETQY
>TRBJ1-3|TRBV29-1
SVGLSYSGNTIY
>TRBJ1-5|TRBV7-2
ASSLAADYSNQPQH
>TRBJ1-5|TRBV18
ASSPTAVGNQPQH
>TRBJ1-1|TRBV2
ASSIDRGGNTEAF
>TRBJ2-1|TRBV29-1
SVEGSSVYNEQF
>TRBJ1-5|TRBV27
ASRQGAQPQH
>TRBJ1-6|TRBV11-2
ASSLARWPRSNSPLH
>TRBJ1-5|TRBV7-2
ASSQRVHDNQPQH
>TRBJ2-7|TRBV7-8
ASSLSAGEVSYEQY
>TRBJ2-3|TRBV29-1
SVGGQHSTDTQY
>TRBJ2-1|TRBV4-3
ASSQEGGRVNNEQF
>TRBJ1-4|TRBV6-6
ASSWGDTNEKLF
>TRBJ1-1|TRBV15
ATSRGGRTEAF
>TRBJ2-1|TRBV11-3
ASSATGTGFDNEQF
>TRBJ2-1|TRBV6-1
ASSDLKLAGVYNEQF
>TRBJ2-5|TRBV30
AWSVWRETQY
>TRBJ1-3|TRBV29-1
SVRPGTAQNTIY
>TRBJ2-5|TRBV4-3
ASSQDQETQY
>TRBJ2-3|TRBV9
ASSQAGTTPDTQY
>TRBJ2-7|TRBV7-2
ASSYRDGYEQY
>TRBJ2-5|TRBV15
ATSREGLRGAQETQY
>TRBJ1-2|TRBV29-1
SVEDGSIGGGYT
>TRBJ2-5|TRBV11-3
ASTSFGGQETQY
>TRBJ2-2|TRBV11-2
ASSLQGAAGELF
>TRBJ2-7|TRBV10-3
AISDGRVYEQY
>TRBJ2-7|TRBV2
ASSGGLAIHEQY
>TRBJ2-1|TRBV28
ASSVPGLSSF
>TRBJ2-3|TRBV2
ASSEGTSRTDTQY
>TRBJ1-2|TRBV18
ASSPGTGGVHT
>TRBJ2-7|TRBV5-1
ASSPAPAGESYEQY
>TRBJ2-5|TRBV28
ASSKGQIQETQY